These 25 T cell receptor beta chains came from one sample sequenced in a study of blood T cell repertoires in COVID-19. Here immunoSEQ multiplex PCR was the method, and the copy in TCRdb shows in-frame clones only, minus some. The sample includes 650,000 to 800,000 clones, just under 90% of them seen just once. Sequencing input: peripheral blood. Receptor source: a woman younger than 35 with acute or convalescent COVID-19.

V usage is TRBV19 and J usage is TRBJ1-5; 7 nucleotides agree with TRBD1. V was clipped by 5 bases and J by 6 bases; unmatched bases: 7. The germline V gene encodes CDR1 LNHDA and CDR2 SQIVND (reference sequence). CDR3 length: 14 amino acids. CDR3 coding DNA: TGTGCCAGTAGTGGCGACAGGGTAAGTCAGCCCCAGCATTTT. Amino acids: CASSGDRVSQPQHF.

The chain has TRBV5-6 and TRBJ1-6; the D gene is possibly TRBD1 (5 bases). In germline, CDR1 is SGHDT, CDR2 YYEEEE. V lost 0 bases, J lost 10 bases, and 8 bases lay in between. CDR3 length: 13 residues. The CDR3 region is CASSLGGVSPLHF. For the CDR3, the DNA is TGTGCCAGCAGCTTGGGGGGGGTCTCACCCCTCCACTTT. Drawing the rest from reference TRBV5-6 and TRBJ1-6, the complete variable domain is DAGVTQSPTHLIKTRGQQVTLRCSPKSGHDTVSWYQQALGQGPQFIFQYYEEEERQRGNFPDRFSGHQFPNYSSELNVNALLLGDSALYLCASSLGGVSPLHFGNGTRLTVT.

The chain has TRBV5-6 and TRBJ1-5; 9 nucleotides line up with TRBD1. V lost 2 bases, J lost 2 bases, and 8 bases stayed unmatched. CDR1 and CDR2 from the germline V gene are SGHDT and YYEEEE. The CDR3 has 17 amino acids. CDR3 DNA sequence: TGTGCCAGCAGCTTAACAGGGGGCTTACGCCGCAATCAGCCCCAGCATTTT. Protein sequence: CASSLTGGLRRNQPQHF.

J is TRBJ2-1 and V is TRBV29-1; 7 bases are a match to TRBD1. Germline V lookup: CDR1 SQVTM, CDR2 ANQGSEA. V lost 7 bases to trimming and J lost 6 bases; unmatched junction nucleotides: 18. The CDR3 covers 16 residues. The CDR3 loop is CSADPVRDSPSNEQFF. In DNA, the CDR3 is TGCAGCGCCGATCCCGTCCGGGACAGTCCAAGCAATGAGCAGTTCTTC.

This chain connects TRBV27 to TRBJ2-3; TRBD1 aligns across 7 bases. V lost 6 bases, J lost 1 base, and 1 base stayed unmatched. The CDR3 is 13 amino acids. Germline CDR1 MNHEY, CDR2 SMNVEV (reference sequence). The DNA for the CDR3 is TGTGCCAGCAGAACAGGGGGCACAGATACGCAGTATTTT. Encoded protein: CASRTGGTDTQYF.

V gene TRBV5-1 combines with J gene TRBJ1-5; 11 nucleotides align to TRBD1. Trimming removed 4 bases from V and 5 bases from J; junction bases left unmatched: 5. Germline assignment: CDR1 SGHRS and CDR2 YFSETQ. The CDR3 is 15 amino acids. The CDR3 nucleotides read TGCGCCAGCAGCGTTGGGACAGGGGGATATCAGCCCCAGCATTTT. Translated: CASSVGTGGYQPQHF.

This rearrangement joins TRBV10-3 to TRBJ2-1, with TRBD2 identical over 9 bases. V lost 3 bases, J lost 5 bases, and 8 bases stayed unmatched. Per the germline V gene, CDR1 is ENHRY and CDR2 is SYGVKD. CDR3 length equals 16 residues. CDR3 nucleotides: TGTGCCATCAGTGATGGTCCAGCGGGGGGCCACAATGAGCAGTTCTTC. It specifies CAISDGPAGGHNEQFF.

This sequence joins TRBV6-2 or TRBV6-3 and TRBJ1-1; D is perhaps TRBD1 (5 bases). The V and J ends lost 5 bases and 3 bases respectively, with 13 bases between them. The germline V gene encodes CDR1 MNHEY and CDR2 SVGEGT. The CDR3 is 14 residues long. DNA of the CDR3: TGTGCCAGCAGTCGGACATCTATGGACACTGAAGCTTTCTTT. The encoded protein is CASSRTSMDTEAFF.

This clone appeared a single time. The chain couples TRBV28 to TRBJ1-4; D remains unclear. Trimming shortened V by 7 bases and J by 7 bases, and 10 bases separated the two germline ends. This CDR3 comprises 12 residues. Germline CDR1 and CDR2: MDHEN and SYDVKM. The CDR3 region is CASNAGGEKLFF. The CDR3 nucleotides read TGTGCCAGCAACGCAGGAGGTGAAAAACTGTTTTTT. Complete variable domain (other parts from reference TRBV28 and TRBJ1-4): DVKVTQSSRYLVKRTGEKVFLECVQDMDHENMFWYRQDPGLGLRLIYFSYDVKMKEKGDIPEGYSVSREKKERFSLILESASTNQTSMYLCASNAGGEKLFFGSGTQLSVL.

The CDR3 nucleotides read TGTGCCAGCAGGCGTTCCGACAGGGTCACCGAAAAACTGTTTTTT. The encoded protein is CASRRSDRVTEKLFF. V usage is TRBV28 and J usage is TRBJ1-4; TRBD1 aligns across 7 bases. From germline, CDR1 is MDHEN and CDR2 SYDVKM. V lost 6 bases to trimming and J lost 8 bases; unmatched junction nucleotides: 12. CDR3 length equals 15 residues.

This clone was picked up a small number of times. The chain recombines TRBV6-2 or TRBV6-3 with TRBJ2-7, with TRBD1 matching over 7 bases. Unmatched junction bases numbered 6, after V lost 2 bases and J lost 2 bases. This CDR3 has 15 residues. Per the germline V gene, CDR1 is MNHEY and CDR2 is SVGEGT. The CDR3 DNA is TGTGCCAGCAGTTACGTTCAGGGGGACCCCTACGAGCAGTACTTC. It yields the protein CASSYVQGDPYEQYF.

This chain joins TRBV6-2 or TRBV6-3 and TRBJ2-1; unclear D gene. Trimming removed 5 bases at V and 9 bases at J, with 14 bases between. The CDR3 length is 13 residues. CDR1 is MNHEY, CDR2 SVGEGT, per germline. The CDR3, as DNA: TGTGCCAGCAGTCCACGACTGTTTACTGAGCAGTTCTTC. This sequence encodes CASSPRLFTEQFF.

The CDR3 coding sequence is TGTGCCAGCAGCTTGGGAGGGGGCGCCTACCAAGAGACCCAGTACTTC. It codes for CASSLGGGAYQETQYF. The chain joins TRBV5-6 to TRBJ2-5; TRBD1 matches at 7 bases. V lost 0 bases and J lost 0; bases outside the gene matches: 5. The CDR3 spans 16 residues. Germline CDR1 is SGHDT and CDR2 is YYEEEE.

The chain is built from TRBV28 and TRBJ1-5; no reliable D call. The germline CDR1 and CDR2 sequences are MDHEN and SYDVKM. The CDR3 consists of 15 residues. V was cut by 1 base and J by 2 bases, with 9 bases left in between. In nucleotides, the CDR3 is TGTGCCAGCAGTTTATCCGGGGTTGGCAATCAGCCCCAGCATTTT. Translating gives CASSLSGVGNQPQHF.

The V call is TRBV2, the J call TRBJ1-5; no clear D. V dropped 5 bases and J dropped 2 bases, with 10 bases sitting between them. The germline V gene has CDR1 SNHLY and CDR2 FYNNEI. The CDR3 has 14 amino acids. The CDR3 nucleotides are TGTGCCAGCAGTCGACCCGGGGGCAATCAGCCCCAGCATTTT. Residues: CASSRPGGNQPQHF.

The rearrangement joins TRBV6-6 to TRBJ2-7; D unresolved. CDR3 size: 18 residues. Germline V gives CDR1 MNHNY, CDR2 SVGAGI (reference sequence). V lost 5 bases and J 3 bases, leaving 26 bases between the germline ends. CDR3 nucleotide sequence: TGTGCCAGCAGTCCACTAACTGGTGGCAGAGGTTACCTCTACGAGCAGTACTTC. It specifies CASSPLTGGRGYLYEQYF.

The V call is TRBV6-1, the J call TRBJ2-7, with D unclear. Germline V gene sequence: CDR1 MNHNS, CDR2 SASEGT. The CDR3 totals 15 residues. V was cut by 0 bases and J by 9 bases, with 18 bases left in between. CDR3 residues: CASSEANGPPFWQYF. The CDR3 DNA is TGTGCCAGCAGTGAAGCGAATGGCCCTCCTTTTTGGCAGTACTTC.

This chain connects TRBV7-3 to TRBJ2-1; 8 positions match TRBD2. CDR1 and CDR2 from the germline V gene are SGHTA and FQGTGA. There are 16 residues in the CDR3. The V segment lost 5 bases and the J segment 3 bases; nucleotides outside the gene matches: 9. CDR3 sequence: CASSPTFGGGYNEQFF. The CDR3 DNA sequence: TGTGCCAGCAGCCCCACGTTCGGGGGGGGCTACAATGAGCAGTTCTTC.

This clone appeared once. The CDR3 loop is CASSEARYRYGYTF. In DNA, the CDR3 is TGTGCCAGCAGTGAAGCAAGATATCGGTACGGCTACACCTTC. The chain recombines TRBV6-1 with TRBJ1-2; D not resolved. The germline V gene has CDR1 MNHNS and CDR2 SASEGT. This CDR3 spans 14 amino acids. Trimming took off 0 bases at V and 8 bases at J, with 13 bases between the two ends.

V is TRBV9 and J is TRBJ2-1, with 7 bases lining up with TRBD2. This CDR3 contains 15 residues. CDR1 is SGDLS and CDR2 is YYNGEE in the germline V gene. Trimming at V came to 4 bases and at J to 7 bases, leaving 11 bases not matched to a gene. DNA of the CDR3: TGTGCCAGCAGCCCCTCGGGTGGGGGGGTAAATGAGCAGTTCTTC. This sequence encodes CASSPSGGGVNEQFF.

V gene TRBV6-5 combines with J gene TRBJ2-7; the D gene is possibly TRBD1 (6 bases). Trimming took 9 bases from V and 3 from J, leaving 12 bases between them. The CDR3 totals 12 residues. The V gene's germline CDR1 is MNHEY and CDR2 SVGAGI. The CDR3 sequence is CASRTVGYEQYF. The CDR3 region has the DNA TGTGCCAGTCGGACAGTCGGCTACGAGCAGTACTTC.

J is TRBJ1-6 and V is TRBV28, with a tentative D call TRBD1 (6 bases). The CDR3 length is 15 residues. The V gene's germline CDR1 is MDHEN and CDR2 SYDVKM. Trimming removed 5 bases from V and 9 bases from J, with 17 bases in between. The CDR3 DNA is TGTGCCAGCAGTCCTCTCCAGGGGCCAATTTCACCCCTCCACTTT. The encoded protein is CASSPLQGPISPLHF.

The chain's CDR3 is CASSYVPAADTQYF. In DNA form, the CDR3 reads TGTGCCAGCAGCTACGTACCAGCGGCAGATACGCAGTATTTT. The chain recombines TRBV6-5 with TRBJ2-3, with D maybe TRBD2 (5 bases). In germline, CDR1 is MNHEY, CDR2 SVGAGI. The CDR3 covers 14 residues. Trimming took off 6 bases at V and 4 bases at J, with 14 bases between the two ends.

This clone was picked up many times. This chain joins TRBV5-1 and TRBJ2-3; 11 bases map to TRBD1. This CDR3 is 16 amino acids long. The J segment lost 2 bases and the V segment lost 0 bases, leaving 2 bases of the junction unmatched. Germline V gene data show CDR1 as SGHRS and CDR2 as YFSETQ. In nucleotides, the CDR3 is TGCGCCAGCAGCTTGGGGACAGGGGGCGTCACAGATACGCAGTATTTT. It codes for CASSLGTGGVTDTQYF.

J is TRBJ1-2 and V is TRBV2; 7 bases are shared with TRBD1. CDR3 length: 15 amino acids. Trimming cost V 3 bases and J 3 bases; bases outside gene matches: 7. Germline CDR1 SNHLY, CDR2 FYNNEI. This CDR3 is CASSDLRGGDYGYTF. The CDR3 nucleotides are TGTGCCAGCAGTGATTTGCGAGGGGGCGACTATGGCTACACCTTC.